The next 28 T cell receptor beta chains were all read from a single sample in a study of blood T cell repertoires in COVID-19. The table came from immunoSEQ multiplex PCR; TCRdb's copy has only in-frame clones and leaves some out. The profile shows 100,000 to 150,000 clones, approximately 91% of them singletons. The sequenced sample consisted of peripheral blood. These receptor sequences come from a woman of 80 years or more with acute or convalescent COVID-19.

V is TRBV5-8 and J is TRBJ2-2; D is undetermined. The CDR3 spans 13 residues. V lost 3 bases and J 6 bases, leaving 9 bases between the germline ends. Germline V CDR1 and CDR2: SGHTS, YDEGEE. The CDR3 DNA is TGTGCCAGCAGCTCAATAGAGGCCGGGGAGCTGTTTTTT. Protein: CASSSIEAGELFF.

The chain links TRBV19 to TRBJ2-1; 9 bases are shared with TRBD2. CDR3 length equals 16 residues. Germline CDR1 is LNHDA and CDR2 is SQIVND (reference sequence). Losses at the gene ends were 7 bases for V and 9 bases for J; bases not matched to a gene: 16. The CDR3 sequence: CASTRRGSGRRGEQFF. CDR3 DNA: TGTGCCAGTACCCGCCGGGGTAGCGGGAGAAGGGGTGAGCAGTTCTTC.

The chain is built from TRBV7-9 and TRBJ1-1; D may be TRBD1 (5 bases). The V gene lost 5 bases and the J gene lost 3 bases, with 19 bases spanning the gap. Germline loops: CDR1 SEHNR, CDR2 FQNEAQ (reference sequence). This CDR3 spans 16 amino acids. This CDR3 is CASSHKNQGRDTEAFF. In DNA, the CDR3 is TGTGCCAGCAGCCATAAAAACCAGGGCCGTGACACTGAAGCTTTCTTT.

V usage is TRBV6-2 or TRBV6-3 and J usage is TRBJ1-5; 9 bases match TRBD1. J lost 11 bases, V lost 6 bases, and 17 bases had no gene match. Germline V gene lookup returns CDR1 MNHEY and CDR2 SVGEGT. The CDR3 sequence is 16 residues long. CDR3 region: CASSGLGQGKSVSQHF. DNA for the CDR3: TGTGCCAGCAGCGGATTAGGACAGGGGAAATCCGTGTCCCAGCATTTT.

This sequence joins TRBV2 and TRBJ2-3; 10 bases align to TRBD1. This CDR3 region has 15 residues. The trim removed 6 bases at V and 2 bases at J, leaving 5 bases unmatched. Germline-derived CDR1 and CDR2 are SNHLY and FYNNEI. The CDR3 sequence: CASSLRQGATDTQYF. CDR3 DNA sequence: TGTGCCAGCAGCCTCAGACAGGGGGCCACAGATACGCAGTATTTT. The variable domain in full, with the rest retrieved from reference TRBV2 and TRBJ2-3, is EPEVTQTPSHQVTQMGQEVILRCVPISNHLYFYWYRQILGQKVEFLVSFYNNEISEKSEIFDDQFSVERPDGSNFTLKIRSTKLEDSAMYFCASSLRQGATDTQYFGPGTRLTVL.

The genes are TRBV27 and TRBJ1-4, with 8 bases that match TRBD1. CDR3 length equals 14 residues. The J segment lost 8 bases and the V segment lost 6 bases, leaving 8 bases of the junction unmatched. The germline V gene encodes CDR1 MNHEY and CDR2 SMNVEV (reference sequence). CDR3 sequence reads: CASRVGQGTEKLFF. The CDR3 region has the DNA TGTGCCAGCAGAGTCGGACAGGGAACCGAAAAACTGTTTTTT.

This rearrangement joins TRBV5-1 to TRBJ2-1, with D perhaps matching TRBD2 (6 bases). Trimming removed 0 bases at V and 6 bases at J, with 13 bases between. The germline gives CDR1 SGHRS, CDR2 YFSETQ. This CDR3 spans 15 amino acids. The DNA of the CDR3 is TGCGCCAGCAGCTTGGTTGGGGACTCCATCAATGAGCAGTTCTTC. Its translation is CASSLVGDSINEQFF.

The V and J genes are TRBV9 and TRBJ2-1, with TRBD1 matching over 11 bases. Germline V CDR1 and CDR2: SGDLS, YYNGEE. V trimming: 4 bases; J trimming: 3 bases; junction bases outside the gene matches: 15. The CDR3 length is 19 residues. The CDR3 bases are TGTGCCAGCAGCTCCCGCCTGTTTCCCGGGACAGGGGGCTACAATGAGCAGTTCTTC. This encodes CASSSRLFPGTGGYNEQFF. Using reference TRBV9 and TRBJ2-1 for the parts outside the CDR3, the full variable domain is DSGVTQTPKHLITATGQRVTLRCSPRSGDLSVYWYQQSLDQGLQFLIQYYNGEERAKGNILERFSAQQFPDLHSELNLSSLELGDSALYFCASSSRLFPGTGGYNEQFFGPGTRLTVL.

This chain joins TRBV18 and TRBJ2-5, with D possibly being TRBD2 (5 bases). Germline lookup yields CDR1 KGHSH and CDR2 LQKENI. Trimming pared 0 bases from V and 4 bases from J, leaving 9 bases between. The CDR3 sequence is 14 residues long. The CDR3 nucleotides are TGTGCCAGCTCACCACCTTCCGCGGGAGAGACCCAGTACTTC. Protein product: CASSPPSAGETQYF.

This rearrangement joins TRBV6-5 to TRBJ1-2, with a tentative D call TRBD1 (5 bases). The V and J ends lost 5 bases and 7 bases respectively, with 20 bases between them. Germline V gene data show CDR1 as MNHEY and CDR2 as SVGAGI. This CDR3 has 15 amino acids. As DNA, the CDR3 is TGTGCCAGCAGTACACCCTGGGACTTTCTGCGTGGCTACACCTTC. This sequence encodes CASSTPWDFLRGYTF.

The V call is TRBV7-9, the J call TRBJ2-1; a possible D gene is TRBD2 (5 bases). Germline lookup yields CDR1 SEHNR and CDR2 FQNEAQ (reference sequence). This CDR3 has 16 amino acids. V was trimmed by 5 bases and J by 3 bases, leaving 17 bases between them. CDR3: CASSHRPGSIYNEQFF. As DNA, the CDR3 is TGTGCCAGCAGCCACAGACCGGGGTCCATCTACAATGAGCAGTTCTTC.

This clone was found once. The chain couples TRBV5-4 to TRBJ1-5, with D maybe TRBD1 (6 bases). CDR1 and CDR2 (germline): SGHNT, YYREEE (reference sequence). The CDR3 length is 14 residues. V gave up 0 bases and J gave up 7 bases, with 11 bases separating them. CDR3 coding DNA: TGTGCCAGCAGCTTGGACAGGGCCCGGCAGCCCCAGCATTTT. Translation: CASSLDRARQPQHF.

The rearrangement links TRBV5-5 to TRBJ1-5, with TRBD1 matching over 7 bases. CDR3 length: 15 residues. With V trimmed by 4 bases and J by 8 bases, 12 bases remained unmatched. Germline CDR1 and CDR2: SGHKS and YYEKEE (reference sequence). This CDR3 is CASSRDSQVREPQHF. The CDR3 DNA follows: TGTGCCAGCAGCCGGGACAGTCAGGTGCGCGAGCCCCAGCATTTT. The full variable domain, its missing parts supplied by reference TRBV5-5 and TRBJ1-5, is DAGVTQSPTHLIKTRGQQVTLRCSPISGHKSVSWYQQVLGQGPQFIFQYYEKEERGRGNFPDRFSARQFPNYSSELNVNALLLGDSALYLCASSRDSQVREPQHFGDGTRLSIL.

This rearrangement joins TRBV3-1 (or the pseudogene TRBV3-2) to TRBJ2-3; TRBD2 aligns across 8 bases. CDR1 and CDR2 (germline): LGHDT, YNNKEL (reference sequence). This CDR3 region has 18 residues. Trimming took 2 bases from V and 0 from J; bases not matched to a gene: 10. Here the CDR3 reads CASSQTAGGEGSTDTQYF. The CDR3 coding sequence is TGTGCCAGCAGCCAAACCGCGGGAGGAGAGGGTAGCACAGATACGCAGTATTTT.

The chain recombines TRBV7-9 with TRBJ2-3; D unresolved. Germline V gives CDR1 SEHNR, CDR2 FQNEAQ (reference sequence). Trimming left V 4 bases short and J 3 bases short, with 2 bases between. The CDR3 covers 11 residues. The CDR3 DNA is TGTGCCAGCAGCTCGACAGATACGCAGTATTTT. Translating it yields CASSSTDTQYF.

The chain is built from TRBV7-4 and TRBJ1-2; D may be TRBD1 (5 bases). Per the germline V gene, CDR1 is SGHVT and CDR2 is SQSDAQ. Trimming shortened V by 4 bases and J by 8 bases, and 23 bases separated the two germline ends. CDR3 length equals 16 residues. The CDR3: CASSYLTVRGSVGYTF. As DNA, the CDR3 is TGTGCCAGCAGCTACCTTACGGTAAGGGGTAGTGTGGGCTACACCTTC.

The V and J genes are TRBV10-3 and TRBJ1-3; 7 bases are shared with TRBD1. J was trimmed by 0 bases and V by 6 bases; bases with no gene match: 5. The germline V gene has CDR1 ENHRY and CDR2 SYGVKD. The length of the CDR3 is 15 residues. CDR3 sequence reads: CAIRTTGFSGNTIYF. DNA of the CDR3: TGTGCCATCAGGACGACAGGGTTCTCTGGAAACACCATATATTTT.

The V gene is TRBV9, the J gene TRBJ2-7, with 8 bases identical to TRBD2. CDR1 SGDLS and CDR2 YYNGEE come from the germline V gene. This CDR3 is 15 amino acids long. Unmatched junction bases numbered 6, after V lost 1 base and J lost 3 bases. The CDR3 DNA reads TGTGCCAGCAGCGTAACGGGCGGGGGGCTCTACGAGCAGTACTTC. Amino acids: CASSVTGGGLYEQYF.

The rearrangement links TRBV9 to TRBJ1-1; D possibly corresponds to TRBD1 (5 bases). Trimming took 0 bases from V and 3 from J, leaving 9 bases between them. The germline V gene encodes CDR1 SGDLS and CDR2 YYNGEE. The CDR3 runs to 14 residues. The CDR3 DNA sequence: TGTGCCAGCAGCGTAGGCGGGGCGGACACTGAAGCTTTCTTT. Translated, it gives CASSVGGADTEAFF.

On this clone: The identical CDR3 is also encoded by other nucleotide sequences in the sample. The chain carries TRBV2 and TRBJ2-2, with TRBD1 identical over 11 bases. The CDR3 contains 15 residues. The germline V gene encodes CDR1 SNHLY and CDR2 FYNNEI. V lost 6 bases, J lost 5 bases, and 5 bases stayed unmatched. In nucleotides, the CDR3 is TGTGCCAGCAGAACCGGGACAGGGGGTACCGGGGAGCTGTTTTTT. Protein sequence: CASRTGTGGTGELFF.

J is TRBJ1-2 and V is TRBV20-1; 8 nucleotides line up with TRBD1. This CDR3 is built from 13 residues. V lost 3 bases, J lost 8 bases, and 8 bases stayed unmatched. Per the germline V gene, CDR1 is DFQATT and CDR2 is SNEGSKA (reference sequence). The CDR3 DNA sequence: TGCAGTGCTAGTGGGACAGGCTCTCGGGGCTACACCTTC. Protein sequence: CSASGTGSRGYTF.

This clone was seen only once. V gene TRBV19 combines with J gene TRBJ1-1; D gene unclear. The CDR3 has 15 amino acids. With 7 bases removed from V and 1 base from J, the gap between germline ends came to 16 bases. Germline V gene lookup returns CDR1 LNHDA and CDR2 SQIVND (reference sequence). This CDR3 is CASTPRPPRNTEAFF. In DNA, the CDR3 is TGTGCCAGTACCCCTCGCCCCCCCAGGAACACTGAAGCTTTCTTT.

The chain couples TRBV10-3 to TRBJ1-4, with TRBD1 matching over 9 bases. V trimming: 10 bases; J trimming: 5 bases; junction bases outside the gene matches: 8. The germline gives CDR1 ENHRY, CDR2 SYGVKD. The CDR3 runs to 14 residues. The CDR3 DNA reads TGTGCCACAACAACAGGGGGCGAAAATGAAAAACTGTTTTTT. The encoded protein is CATTTGGENEKLFF.

J is TRBJ1-6 and V is TRBV2; D possibly corresponds to TRBD1 (5 bases). The CDR3 loop spans 13 amino acids. With 10 bases removed from V and 4 bases from J, the gap between germline ends came to 11 bases. CDR1 and CDR2 from the germline V gene are SNHLY and FYNNEI. The CDR3 protein is CATQRGYNSPLHF. The CDR3 DNA sequence: TGTGCCACTCAACGGGGGTATAATTCACCCCTCCACTTT. Full variable domain (rest looked up from reference TRBV2 and TRBJ1-6): EPEVTQTPSHQVTQMGQEVILRCVPISNHLYFYWYRQILGQKVEFLVSFYNNEISEKSEIFDDQFSVERPDGSNFTLKIRSTKLEDSAMYFCATQRGYNSPLHFGNGTRLTVT.

V gene TRBV9 combines with J gene TRBJ1-6; possible D gene TRBD1, 6 bases. Trimming cost V 4 bases and J 7 bases, with 15 bases left between them. The CDR3 totals 15 residues. Looked up from germline, CDR1 is SGDLS and CDR2 is YYNGEE. CDR3 DNA: TGTGCCAGCAGCTATTCAGGGGTGCGGAATTCACCCCTCCACTTT. Translation: CASSYSGVRNSPLHF.

This chain connects TRBV9 to TRBJ2-3; D unclear. Germline lookup yields CDR1 SGDLS and CDR2 YYNGEE. The CDR3 is 14 residues long. Deletions cut 6 bases from V and 1 base from J, with 12 bases between. This CDR3 reads CASTPHRGTDTQYF. The CDR3 DNA is TGTGCCAGCACTCCACATCGGGGCACAGATACGCAGTATTTT.

This rearrangement joins TRBV2 to TRBJ1-2, with D unresolved. The CDR3 is 14 residues long. The V gene lost 4 bases and the J gene lost 6 bases, with 15 bases spanning the gap. Germline CDR1 reads SNHLY; CDR2 reads FYNNEI. CDR3 amino acids: CASSAGEGFDGYTF. The CDR3 DNA is TGTGCCAGCAGTGCTGGGGAGGGTTTTGATGGCTACACCTTC.

The chain employs TRBV2 and TRBJ1-5; D is perhaps TRBD1 (6 bases). Trimming removed 2 bases from V and 2 bases from J, with 10 bases in between. This CDR3 region has 15 residues. Per the germline V gene, CDR1 is SNHLY and CDR2 is FYNNEI. DNA for the CDR3: TGTGCCAGCAGTGAACGGCGACAGGGCAATCAGCCCCAGCATTTT. This encodes CASSERRQGNQPQHF. The full variable domain, in which reference TRBV2 and TRBJ1-5 provide the parts outside the CDR3, is EPEVTQTPSHQVTQMGQEVILRCVPISNHLYFYWYRQILGQKVEFLVSFYNNEISEKSEIFDDQFSVERPDGSNFTLKIRSTKLEDSAMYFCASSERRQGNQPQHFGDGTRLSIL.